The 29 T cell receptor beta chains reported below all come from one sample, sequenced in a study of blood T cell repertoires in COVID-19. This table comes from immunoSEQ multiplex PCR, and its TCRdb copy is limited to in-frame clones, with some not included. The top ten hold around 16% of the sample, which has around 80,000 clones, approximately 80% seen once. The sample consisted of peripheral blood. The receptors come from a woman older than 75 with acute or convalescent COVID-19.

In DNA form, the CDR3 reads TGTGCCAGCAGGGCCGGGACAGGGTACTATCAGCCCCAGCATTTT. Its protein product is CASRAGTGYYQPQHF. The V and J genes are TRBV2 and TRBJ1-5, with 9 bases fitting TRBD1. Germline assignment: CDR1 SNHLY and CDR2 FYNNEI. Trimming at V came to 6 bases and at J to 5 bases, leaving 8 bases not matched to a gene. This CDR3 spans 15 amino acids.

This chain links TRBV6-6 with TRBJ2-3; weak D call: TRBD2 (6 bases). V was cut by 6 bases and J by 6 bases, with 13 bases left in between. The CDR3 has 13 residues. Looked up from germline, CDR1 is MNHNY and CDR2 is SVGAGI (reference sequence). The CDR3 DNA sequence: TGTGCCAGCAGCGTTCCAGGGAGGGATACGCAGTATTTT. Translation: CASSVPGRDTQYF.

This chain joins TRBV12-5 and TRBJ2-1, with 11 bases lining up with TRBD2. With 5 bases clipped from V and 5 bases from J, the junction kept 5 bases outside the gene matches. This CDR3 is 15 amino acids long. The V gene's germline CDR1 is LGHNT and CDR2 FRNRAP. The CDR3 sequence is CASGLAGGPHNEQFF. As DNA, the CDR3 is TGTGCTAGTGGTCTAGCGGGGGGTCCCCACAATGAGCAGTTCTTC.

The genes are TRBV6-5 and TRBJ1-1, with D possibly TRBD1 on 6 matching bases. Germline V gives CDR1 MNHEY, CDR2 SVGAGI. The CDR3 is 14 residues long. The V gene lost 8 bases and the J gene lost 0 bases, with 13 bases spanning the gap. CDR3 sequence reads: CASSGTKVNTEAFF. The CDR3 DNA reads TGTGCCAGCTCGGGGACAAAGGTGAACACTGAAGCTTTCTTT.

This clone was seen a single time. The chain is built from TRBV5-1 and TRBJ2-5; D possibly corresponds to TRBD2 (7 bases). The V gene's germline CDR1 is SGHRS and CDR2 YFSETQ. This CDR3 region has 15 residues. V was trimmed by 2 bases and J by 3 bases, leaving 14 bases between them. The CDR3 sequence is CASSFRRGQEETQYF. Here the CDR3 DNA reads TGCGCCAGCAGCTTTCGGCGGGGGCAGGAAGAGACCCAGTACTTC.

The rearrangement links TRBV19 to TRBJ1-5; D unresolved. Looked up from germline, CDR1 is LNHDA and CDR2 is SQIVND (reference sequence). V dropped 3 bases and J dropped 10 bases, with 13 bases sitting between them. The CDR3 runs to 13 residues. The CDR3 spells CASSMSVLGPQHF. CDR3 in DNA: TGTGCCAGTAGTATGTCGGTTCTTGGTCCCCAGCATTTT.

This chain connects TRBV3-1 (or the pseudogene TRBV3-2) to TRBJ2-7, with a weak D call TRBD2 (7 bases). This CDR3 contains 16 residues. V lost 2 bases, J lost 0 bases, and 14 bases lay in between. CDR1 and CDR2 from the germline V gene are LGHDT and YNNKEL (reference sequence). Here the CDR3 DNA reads TGTGCCAGCAGCCAAAAACGTGGGGGGGCCTCCTACGAGCAGTACTTC. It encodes CASSQKRGGASYEQYF.

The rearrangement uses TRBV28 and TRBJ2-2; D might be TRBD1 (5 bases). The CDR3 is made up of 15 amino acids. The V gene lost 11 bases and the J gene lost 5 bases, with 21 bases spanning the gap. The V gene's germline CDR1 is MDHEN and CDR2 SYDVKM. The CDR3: CAGEVNRIATGELFF. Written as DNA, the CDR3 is TGTGCCGGCGAAGTAAACAGGATTGCAACCGGGGAGCTGTTTTTT.

CDR3 coding DNA: TGTGCCAGCAGTCTTCGCGAAGTCAATGAGCAGTTCTTC. This codes for CASSLREVNEQFF. V gene TRBV27 combines with J gene TRBJ2-1, with no clear D. Trimming stripped 5 bases from V and 6 bases from J, with 11 bases between. CDR1 and CDR2 (germline): MNHEY, SMNVEV (reference sequence). There are 13 residues in the CDR3.

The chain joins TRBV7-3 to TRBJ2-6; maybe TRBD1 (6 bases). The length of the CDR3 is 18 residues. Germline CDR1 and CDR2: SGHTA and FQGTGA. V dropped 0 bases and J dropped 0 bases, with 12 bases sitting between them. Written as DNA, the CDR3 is TGTGCCAGCAGCTTAACGGGACACCCGAGCTCTGGGGCCAACGTCCTGACTTTC. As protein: CASSLTGHPSSGANVLTF.

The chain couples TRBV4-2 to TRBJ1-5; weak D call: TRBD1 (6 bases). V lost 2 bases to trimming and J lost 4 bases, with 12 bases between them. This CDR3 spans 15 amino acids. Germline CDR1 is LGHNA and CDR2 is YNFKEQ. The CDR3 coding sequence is TGTGCCAGCAGCCAACTGACAGGAACTAATCAGCCCCAGCATTTT. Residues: CASSQLTGTNQPQHF.

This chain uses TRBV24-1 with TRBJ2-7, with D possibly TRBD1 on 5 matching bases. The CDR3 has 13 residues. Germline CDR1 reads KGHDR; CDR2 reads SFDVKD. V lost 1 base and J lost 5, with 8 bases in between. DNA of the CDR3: TGTGCCACCAGTGATTTACAGGCCGACGAGCAGTACTTC. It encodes CATSDLQADEQYF.

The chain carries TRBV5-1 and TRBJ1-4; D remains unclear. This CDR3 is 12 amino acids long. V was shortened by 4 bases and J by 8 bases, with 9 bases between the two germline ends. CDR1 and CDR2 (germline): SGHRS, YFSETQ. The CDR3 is CASSLDGEKLFF. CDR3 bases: TGCGCCAGCAGCCTCGACGGGGAAAAACTGTTTTTT.

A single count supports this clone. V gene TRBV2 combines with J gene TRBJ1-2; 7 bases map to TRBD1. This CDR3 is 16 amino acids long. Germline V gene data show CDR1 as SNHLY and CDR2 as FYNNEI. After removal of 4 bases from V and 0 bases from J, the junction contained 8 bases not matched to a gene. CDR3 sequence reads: CASSAGQVRPNYGYTF. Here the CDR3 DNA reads TGTGCCAGCAGTGCTGGACAGGTTAGACCTAACTATGGCTACACCTTC.

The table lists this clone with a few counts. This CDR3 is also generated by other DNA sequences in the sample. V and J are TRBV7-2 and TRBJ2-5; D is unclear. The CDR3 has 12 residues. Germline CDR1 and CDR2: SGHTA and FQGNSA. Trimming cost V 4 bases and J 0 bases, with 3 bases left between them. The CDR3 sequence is CASSSYQETQYF. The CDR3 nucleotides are TGTGCCAGCAGCTCGTACCAAGAGACCCAGTACTTC.

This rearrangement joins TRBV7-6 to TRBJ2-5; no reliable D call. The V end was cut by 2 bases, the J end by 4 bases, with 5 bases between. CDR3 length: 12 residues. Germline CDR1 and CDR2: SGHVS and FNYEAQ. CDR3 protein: CASSLSGETQYF. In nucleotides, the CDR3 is TGTGCCAGCAGCTTATCAGGAGAGACCCAGTACTTC.

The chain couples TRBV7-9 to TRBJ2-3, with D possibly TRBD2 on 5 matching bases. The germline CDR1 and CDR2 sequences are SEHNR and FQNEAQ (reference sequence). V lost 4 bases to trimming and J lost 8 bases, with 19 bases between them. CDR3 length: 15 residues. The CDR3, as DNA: TGTGCCAGCAGCTCCGGGTGGTCGGGGATAGGTACGCAGTATTTT. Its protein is CASSSGWSGIGTQYF.

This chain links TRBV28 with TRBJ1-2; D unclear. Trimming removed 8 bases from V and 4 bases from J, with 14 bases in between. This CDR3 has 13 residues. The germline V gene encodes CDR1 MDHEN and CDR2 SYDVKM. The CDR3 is CASGIGGSYGYTF. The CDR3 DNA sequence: TGTGCCAGCGGTATAGGAGGCTCCTATGGCTACACCTTC.

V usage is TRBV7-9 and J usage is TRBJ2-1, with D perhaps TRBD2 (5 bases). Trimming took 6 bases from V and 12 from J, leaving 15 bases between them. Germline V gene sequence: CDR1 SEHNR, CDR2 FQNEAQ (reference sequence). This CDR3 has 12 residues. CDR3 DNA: TGTGCCAGCAGTCCGTCGGGGTGGGGGCAGTTCTTC. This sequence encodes CASSPSGWGQFF.

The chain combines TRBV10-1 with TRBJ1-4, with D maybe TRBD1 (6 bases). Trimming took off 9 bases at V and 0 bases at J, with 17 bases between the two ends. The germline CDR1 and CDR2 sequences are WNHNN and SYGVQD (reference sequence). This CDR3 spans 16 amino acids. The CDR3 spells CASSPSDRTTNEKLFF. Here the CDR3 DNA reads TGCGCCAGTTCCCCATCGGACAGAACAACTAATGAAAAACTGTTTTTT.

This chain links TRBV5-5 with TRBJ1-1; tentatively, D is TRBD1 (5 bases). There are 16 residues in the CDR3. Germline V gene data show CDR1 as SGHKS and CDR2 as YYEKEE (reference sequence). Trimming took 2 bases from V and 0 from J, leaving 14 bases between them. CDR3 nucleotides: TGTGCCAGCAGCTTACGGAGGGGAGGGGTGAACACTGAAGCTTTCTTT. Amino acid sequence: CASSLRRGGVNTEAFF.

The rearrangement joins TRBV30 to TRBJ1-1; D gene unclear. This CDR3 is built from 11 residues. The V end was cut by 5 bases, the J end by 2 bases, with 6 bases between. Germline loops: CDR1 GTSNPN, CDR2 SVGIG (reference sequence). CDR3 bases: TGTGCCTGGCCCTTTAACACTGAAGCTTTCTTT. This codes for CAWPFNTEAFF.

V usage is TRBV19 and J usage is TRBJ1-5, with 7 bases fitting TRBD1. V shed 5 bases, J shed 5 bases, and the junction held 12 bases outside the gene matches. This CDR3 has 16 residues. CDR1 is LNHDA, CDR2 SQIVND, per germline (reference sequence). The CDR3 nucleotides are TGTGCCAGTAGTGTGACCCGGGACAGTGGCCATCAGCCCCAGCATTTT. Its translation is CASSVTRDSGHQPQHF.

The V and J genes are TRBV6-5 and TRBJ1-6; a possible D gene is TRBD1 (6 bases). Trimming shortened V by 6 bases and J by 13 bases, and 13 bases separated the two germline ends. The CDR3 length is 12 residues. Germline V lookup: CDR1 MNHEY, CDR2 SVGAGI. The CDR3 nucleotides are TGTGCCAGCAGACAGGGTGAAGGGCCCCTCCACTTT. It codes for CASRQGEGPLHF.

This CDR3 reads CASRRSGAINEKLFF. The CDR3 DNA reads TGTGCCAGCAGGCGAAGCGGGGCAATTAATGAAAAACTGTTTTTT. The gene calls are TRBV6-5 and TRBJ1-4, with D perhaps matching TRBD1 (5 bases). CDR3 length equals 15 residues. Germline V CDR1 and CDR2: MNHEY, SVGAGI. V was pared by 6 bases and J by 4 bases, with 15 bases between.

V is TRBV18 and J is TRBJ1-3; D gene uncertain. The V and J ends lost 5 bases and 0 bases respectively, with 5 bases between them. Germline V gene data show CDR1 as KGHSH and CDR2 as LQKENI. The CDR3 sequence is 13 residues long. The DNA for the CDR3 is TGTGCCAGCTCAGGGAGCTCTGGAAACACCATATATTTT. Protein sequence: CASSGSSGNTIYF.

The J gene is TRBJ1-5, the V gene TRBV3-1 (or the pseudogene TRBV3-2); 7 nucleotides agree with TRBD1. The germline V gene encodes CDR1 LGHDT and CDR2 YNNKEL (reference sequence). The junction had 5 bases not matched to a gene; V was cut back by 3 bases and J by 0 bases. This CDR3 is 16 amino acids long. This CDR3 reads CASSQGQRYSNQPQHF. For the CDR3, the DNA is TGTGCCAGCAGCCAGGGACAGCGGTATAGCAATCAGCCCCAGCATTTT.

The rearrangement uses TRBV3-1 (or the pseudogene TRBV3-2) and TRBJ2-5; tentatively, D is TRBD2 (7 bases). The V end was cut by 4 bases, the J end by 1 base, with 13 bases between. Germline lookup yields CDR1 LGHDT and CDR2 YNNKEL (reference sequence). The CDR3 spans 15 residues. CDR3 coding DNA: TGTGCCAGCAGCCTCCCGGGGGGCCCCCAAGAGACCCAGTACTTC. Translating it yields CASSLPGGPQETQYF.

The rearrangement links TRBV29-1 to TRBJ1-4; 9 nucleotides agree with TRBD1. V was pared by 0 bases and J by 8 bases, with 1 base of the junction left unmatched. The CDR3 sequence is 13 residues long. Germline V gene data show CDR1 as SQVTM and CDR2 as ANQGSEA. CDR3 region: CSVEEDRGEKLFF. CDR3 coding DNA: TGCAGCGTTGAAGAAGACAGGGGGGAAAAACTGTTTTTT.